This TCR beta chain comes out of a study of neurological immune-mediated disorders. Regarding the study as a whole: Across subjects, no CDR3 amino acid sequence appeared in expanded clones of more than one subject, a finding that suggested private repertoires in all groups. Multiple sclerosis patients had less TCR clonal expansion than even healthy controls, unlike HTLV-1-associated myelopathy.

The unsorted libraries were made from 2 million PBMCs kept at -80 C. This clonotype was counted many times. Its antigen is still unknown. cDNA was made by 5'RACE with 10-nucleotide random UMIs. TCRdb reanalysed the 5' RACE reads using MiXCR and keeps one entry per CDR3 protein. The sample shows tens of thousands of distinct CDR3 sequences, approximately 10% of them seen only once. Material for sequencing was PBMCs. This clonotype was obtained from a man aged 55 to 70 in good health.

The CDR3 is CAISEAVGKTQYF. For the CDR3, the DNA is TGTGCCATCAGTGAGGCCGTAGGGAAGACCCAGTACTTC. The chain employs TRBV10-3 and TRBJ2-5; D gene unclear. The CDR3 runs 13 residues. From germline, CDR1 is ENHRY and CDR2 SYGVKD. V lost 2 bases and J 6 bases, leaving 10 bases between the germline ends.